This entry lists 22 T cell receptor beta chains sequenced from one sample in a study of post-analysis software for immune sequencing data. Sequencing libraries made from TCR beta cDNA carried unique molecular identifiers. One entry per CDR3 protein, called by TCRdb with MiXCR from the PCR reads. The sample gives over 700,000 distinct CDR3 sequences, roughly 27% of which show up once; around 0.56% is in the top ten. Study-level findings and limits: When patients were compared with controls, about 5 TRBV segments were more frequent, TRBV5-6, TRBV5-1 and TRBV20-1 among them.

These receptors are not linked to any known antigen. The specimen sequenced was blood. The receptor set was obtained from a girl aged 10-17 years with multiple sclerosis.

The sample holds a few counts of this clonotype. The gene calls are TRBV5-1 and TRBJ2-5; tentatively, D is TRBD2 (6 bases). The CDR3 covers 16 residues. Germline CDR1 reads SGHRS; CDR2 reads YFSETQ. Trimming shortened V by 0 bases and J by 2 bases, and 14 bases separated the two germline ends. The CDR3: CASSLGGMGGQETQYF. CDR3 coding DNA: TGCGCCAGCAGCTTGGGGGGGATGGGGGGTCAAGAGACCCAGTACTTC. The variable domain in full, with the rest retrieved from reference TRBV5-1 and TRBJ2-5, is KAGVTQTPRYLIKTRGQQVTLSCSPISGHRSVSWYQQTPGQGLQFLFEYFSETQRNKGNFPGRFSGRQFSNSRSEMNVSTLELGDSALYLCASSLGGMGGQETQYFGPGTRLLVL.

This clonotype was detected only a few times. The chain employs TRBV28 and TRBJ2-4, with 12 bases aligning to TRBD2. CDR1 and CDR2 (germline): MDHEN, SYDVKM. J lost 4 bases, V lost 5 bases, and 9 bases had no gene match. This CDR3 is 17 amino acids long. The CDR3 sequence is CASSPGRLAGVKNIQYF. The DNA for the CDR3 is TGTGCCAGCAGTCCGGGAAGACTAGCGGGAGTAAAAAACATTCAGTACTTC.

This clonotype was seen repeatedly, ten times or more. The genes are TRBV7-9 and TRBJ2-7; D might be TRBD2 (6 bases). Germline V lookup: CDR1 SEHNR, CDR2 FQNEAQ (reference sequence). CDR3 size: 13 residues. V dropped 5 bases and J dropped 2 bases, with 10 bases sitting between them. CDR3 in DNA: TGTGCCAGCAGCCGGGACTGGACCTACGAGCAGTACTTC. Translated: CASSRDWTYEQYF.

The V and J genes are TRBV6-5 and TRBJ1-1; a possible D gene is TRBD1 (6 bases). The germline V gene has CDR1 MNHEY and CDR2 SVGAGI. Trimming stripped 4 bases from V and 6 bases from J, with 9 bases between. This CDR3 has 12 amino acids. The CDR3 nucleotides are TGTGCCAGCAGTTTCCAGGGGTCTGAAGCTTTCTTT. This translates into CASSFQGSEAFF.

The genes are TRBV4-1 and TRBJ1-1; 9 positions match TRBD1. This CDR3 is 18 amino acids long. The J segment lost 9 bases and the V segment lost 1 base, leaving 18 bases of the junction unmatched. The V gene's germline CDR1 is MGHRA and CDR2 YSYEKL. CDR3 protein: CASSQGLSGMANRGQAFF. The CDR3 DNA is TGCGCCAGCAGCCAAGGTCTCTCTGGGATGGCGAACAGGGGGCAAGCTTTCTTT.

This clonotype showed up just a few times. The chain is built from TRBV29-1 and TRBJ1-1; possible D gene TRBD1, 6 bases. CDR1 SQVTM and CDR2 ANQGSEA come from the germline V gene. The CDR3 sequence is 14 residues long. V shed 4 bases and J shed 2 bases, with 14 bases lying between them. The CDR3 coding sequence is TGCAGCGTTGGTACTAGGACAGCAAACACTGAAGCTTTCTTT. It is translated as CSVGTRTANTEAFF.

This clonotype showed up just a few times. The V call is TRBV12-3 or TRBV12-4, the J call TRBJ2-1; TRBD2 aligns across 11 bases. Unmatched junction bases numbered 12, after V lost 8 bases and J lost 9 bases. CDR3 size: 15 residues. CDR3 in amino acids: CASVPHSGGVGEQFF. The CDR3 DNA follows: TGTGCCAGCGTTCCGCATAGCGGGGGGGTAGGTGAGCAGTTCTTC.

The V and J genes are TRBV20-1 and TRBJ2-5; D not resolved. Trimming took 6 bases from V and 5 from J, leaving 19 bases between them. Per germline, CDR1 DFQATT and CDR2 SNEGSKA (reference sequence). This CDR3 comprises 14 residues. The CDR3 sequence is CSAGPVGVGETQYF. In DNA form, the CDR3 reads TGCAGTGCAGGTCCGGTTGGGGTGGGTGAGACCCAGTACTTC.

The V and J genes are TRBV9 and TRBJ2-5, with 8 positions matching TRBD1. The better agreement between TRBJ2-7 and the DNA end casts doubt on the J call. Germline lookup yields CDR1 SGDLS and CDR2 YYNGEE. The CDR3 is 18 residues long. Here the CDR3 DNA reads TGTGCCAGCAGCGTCGCACTTAACAGGGGGGTACTTGTCTACGAGCAGTACTTC. This gives the protein CASSVALNRGVLVYEQYF.

This clonotype was found many times. The rearrangement links TRBV29-1 to TRBJ2-1, with 11 bases identical to TRBD2. From germline, CDR1 is SQVTM and CDR2 ANQGSEA. The length of the CDR3 is 13 residues. V was pared by 6 bases and J by 3 bases, with 1 base of the junction left unmatched. CDR3 nucleotides: TGCAGCGTGGGGACTAGCGGCTACAATGAGCAGTTCTTC. Residues: CSVGTSGYNEQFF.

In this sample, this clonotype turned up a few times. The chain recombines TRBV3-1 with TRBJ1-2; maybe TRBD1 (5 bases). The ends were cut back, 0 bases at V and 4 bases at J, with 9 bases in the middle. The CDR3 spans 14 residues. Germline lookup yields CDR1 LGHDT and CDR2 YNNKEL (reference sequence). CDR3 amino acids: CASSQDTGLYGYTF. The CDR3 region has the DNA TGTGCCAGCAGCCAAGATACGGGGCTCTATGGCTACACCTTC.

This clonotype showed up just a few times. This rearrangement joins TRBV20-1 to TRBJ2-7, with TRBD2 matching over 12 bases. Germline CDR1 DFQATT, CDR2 SNEGSKA (reference sequence). The CDR3 sequence is 15 residues long. The J segment lost 3 bases and the V segment lost 3 bases, leaving 6 bases of the junction unmatched. CDR3 in amino acids: CSASITSGGIYEQYF. The CDR3 bases are TGCAGTGCTAGTATAACTAGCGGGGGGATCTACGAGCAGTACTTC.

The chain employs TRBV20-1 and TRBJ2-7, with 10 positions matching TRBD2. Germline CDR1 and CDR2: DFQATT and SNEGSKA (reference sequence). V dropped 6 bases and J dropped 4; count of bases not matched to a gene: 6. The CDR3 extends over 13 amino acids. CDR3 DNA sequence: TGCAGTGCCCCGGGACTAGCGATTTACGAGCAGTACTTC. Its protein product is CSAPGLAIYEQYF.

This clonotype was found a few times. The V call is TRBV20-1, the J call TRBJ2-5; D perhaps matches TRBD2 (6 bases). This CDR3 comprises 12 residues. The germline gives CDR1 DFQATT, CDR2 SNEGSKA (reference sequence). V was cut by 6 bases and J by 5 bases, with 13 bases left in between. The chain's CDR3 is CSATGGGETQYF. The CDR3 DNA reads as TGCAGTGCCACGGGTGGGGGGGAGACCCAGTACTTC.

This clonotype was found a few times. The chain employs TRBV7-9 and TRBJ2-7; 7 nucleotides agree with TRBD1. Germline CDR1 and CDR2: SEHNR and FQNEAQ (reference sequence). The CDR3 is 15 amino acids. V lost 3 bases and J lost 7; bases outside the gene matches: 12. CDR3 nucleotide sequence: TGTGCCAGCAGCTTTTCGCGACAGGGCGTACGGGAGCAGTACTTC. Its translation: CASSFSRQGVREQYF.

To note about this clonotype: This could be a read error, since a much larger clone is one nucleotide away. V is TRBV29-1 and J is TRBJ2-3; D may be TRBD1 (5 bases). V was trimmed by 7 bases and J by 1 base, leaving 15 bases between them. The CDR3 has 14 amino acids. Germline V gene data show CDR1 as SQVTM and CDR2 as ANQGSEA. CDR3 sequence reads: CSAGRQLGTDTQYF. The CDR3 bases are TGCAGCGCCGGACGACAGCTCGGCACAGATACGCAGTATTTT.

The V gene is TRBV4-1, the J gene TRBJ2-7; D is unresolved. The J call may be wrong; the DNA end is better matched by TRBJ2-5. The CDR3 loop spans 12 amino acids. Per germline, CDR1 MGHRA and CDR2 YSYEKL. CDR3 DNA: TGCGCCAGCAGCCAAGAGAGAAAGACCCAGTACTTC. Its protein product is CASSQERKTQYF.

This clonotype has a handful of counts. The chain carries TRBV7-8 and TRBJ2-1, with D unclear. The V and J ends lost 3 bases and 2 bases respectively, with 14 bases between them. The CDR3 is 16 amino acids. Germline lookup yields CDR1 SGHVS and CDR2 FQNEAQ. The CDR3 sequence is CASSFGSSPAYNEQFF. CDR3 DNA: TGTGCCAGCAGCTTCGGATCATCGCCGGCCTACAATGAGCAGTTCTTC.

A note on this clonotype: This could be a read error, since a much larger clone is one nucleotide away. The chain is built from TRBV20-1 and TRBJ2-5, with D possibly TRBD2 on 6 matching bases. Germline V CDR1 and CDR2: DFQATT, SNEGSKA (reference sequence). The CDR3 is 12 residues long. The germline V and J ends were trimmed by 6 bases and 11 bases, with 19 bases remaining between them. CDR3 bases: TGCAGTGCCCCGAGGCGGGGCAATGAGCAGTACTTC. As protein: CSAPRRGNEQYF.

This rearrangement joins TRBV29-1 to TRBJ2-3, with TRBD1 matching over 9 bases. V shed 7 bases and J 2 bases; nucleotides not matched to a gene: 10. The CDR3 covers 15 residues. CDR1 is SQVTM, CDR2 ANQGSEA, per germline. The CDR3 loop is CSADSGTGITDTQYF. The CDR3 nucleotides are TGCAGCGCCGACTCCGGGACAGGGATCACAGATACGCAGTATTTT.

This clonotype was detected a few times. The chain links TRBV3-1 to TRBJ2-1, with a tentative D call TRBD2 (6 bases). Germline-derived CDR1 and CDR2 are LGHDT and YNNKEL (reference sequence). The CDR3 extends over 17 amino acids. V was trimmed by 2 bases and J by 8 bases, leaving 22 bases between them. The CDR3 here is CASSQPRLVSPLDEQFF. CDR3 coding DNA: TGTGCCAGCAGCCAACCCCGACTAGTGAGTCCATTGGATGAGCAGTTCTTC.

This clonotype turned up a few times. The chain has TRBV7-2 and TRBJ1-5; D is undetermined. The CDR3 covers 13 residues. Germline assignment: CDR1 SGHTA and CDR2 FQGNSA. Trimming stripped 5 bases from V and 3 bases from J, with 8 bases between. The CDR3 loop is CASSQEANQPQHF. CDR3 in DNA: TGTGCCAGCAGCCAGGAGGCCAATCAGCCCCAGCATTTT.